This TCR beta chain was found in a study of shared clonotypes between healthy human individuals. Data came from immunoSEQ multiplex PCR; TCRdb stores just in-frame clones and leaves some out. The sample shows about 2.3 million clones, approximately 95% of them seen only once. CDR1 and CDR2 (germline): SEHNR, FQNEAQ (reference sequence). The V end was cut by 4 bases, the J end by 0 bases, with 12 bases between. CDR3 length: 15 amino acids. This chain connects TRBV7-9 to TRBJ1-2, with D perhaps matching TRBD1 (5 bases). The source of this sequence is a man aged 18 to 30 in good health. Some clones in this sample may be carry-over from other donors' samples. The material sequenced was naive CD4+ T cells from PBMCs. Subset indicated: CD45RA+ positively selected. In nucleotides, the CDR3 is TGTGCCAGCAGCTACCGACAGACTGCTAACTATGGCTACACCTTC. This translates into CASSYRQTANYGYTF.